This passage covers 3 T cell receptor beta chains from one sample sequenced in a study of persistence of HIV-infected CD4 T cells. Their cognate antigens are unknown. This was the immunoSEQ version 4 assay in survey mode. TCRdb keeps only in-frame clones here, not all; method: immunoSEQ multiplex PCR. This sample has more than 45,000 clones; approximately 72% occur once, and the top ten carry around 3%. Stimulation used 8.5 to 10 ug/mL lysate from CMV-infected fibroblasts. CD40L-negative CD69-negative CD45RO-high memory CD4+ T cells were sorted as populations depleted of antigen-responding cells. This specimen consisted of CD4+ T cells sorted from PBMCs after roughly 18-hour stimulation, obtained from a patient who received antiretroviral therapy. These receptors were collected from an adult man with HIV who was CMV-seropositive.

This clone was counted a few times. Other DNA sequences within the sample encode an identical CDR3. The chain recombines TRBV19 with TRBJ2-2, with D perhaps TRBD1 (6 bases). The CDR3 loop spans 14 amino acids. Trimming cost V 4 bases and J 0 bases, with 6 bases left between them. CDR1 and CDR2 (germline): LNHDA, SQIVND (reference sequence). CDR3 in amino acids: CASSNRANTGELFF. The DNA for the CDR3 is TGTGCCAGTAGTAACAGGGCGAACACCGGGGAGCTGTTTTTT.

This chain links TRBV5-1 with TRBJ2-2; D uncertain. This CDR3 contains 17 residues. Trimming took 0 bases from V and 1 from J, leaving 13 bases between them. Per the germline V gene, CDR1 is SGHRS and CDR2 is YFSETQ. The CDR3 spells CASSLDNRLMNTGELFF. As DNA, the CDR3 is TGCGCCAGCAGCTTGGACAACCGGCTCATGAACACCGGGGAGCTGTTTTTT.

The chain links TRBV19 to TRBJ2-3; D is possibly TRBD1 (6 bases). The germline V and J ends were trimmed by 5 bases and 4 bases, with 13 bases remaining between them. There are 14 residues in the CDR3. Germline CDR1 reads LNHDA; CDR2 reads SQIVND (reference sequence). CDR3 in amino acids: CASSALTGPDTQYF. CDR3 in DNA: TGTGCCAGTAGTGCCCTGACAGGCCCAGATACGCAGTATTTT.